This T cell receptor beta chain appears in the sequencing data of a study of shared clonotypes between healthy human individuals. On the study more broadly: Sampling drew on donors who were a couple of women and a few men aged 18 to 49.

Deep-level running was used for the assay. TCRdb's table, derived via immunoSEQ multiplex PCR, lists solely in-frame clones and lacks some. Here the sample spans about 1.9 million clones, just under 95% being singletons. Selected positively for CCR7 and CD45RO-negative, naive CD8 cells excluded terminally differentiated effector memory CD45RA+ cells. Recent vaccinations or acute infections were absent in the healthy HIV-negative adult donors. Germline V CDR1 and CDR2: SGHNT, YYREEE (reference sequence). The CDR3 extends over 15 amino acids. With 2 bases clipped from V and 8 bases from J, the junction kept 10 bases outside the gene matches.

This sequence was found in a young man in good health. Some clones in this sample may be carry-over from other donors' samples. Sample: naive CD8+ T cells from PBMCs. The rearrangement links TRBV5-4 to TRBJ1-2, with TRBD1 matching 9 bases. The CDR3: CASSLRTGGEYGYTF. CDR3 nucleotide sequence: TGTGCCAGCAGCTTAAGAACAGGGGGCGAGTACGGCTACACCTTC. Full variable domain (remainder filled in from reference TRBV5-4 and TRBJ1-2): ETGVTQSPTHLIKTRGQQVTLRCSSQSGHNTVSWYQQALGQGPQFIFQYYREEENGRGNFPPRFSGLQFPNYSSELNVNALELDDSALYLCASSLRTGGEYGYTFGSGTRLTVV.